Listed below are T cell receptor beta chains from one sample, sequenced in a study of cytomegalovirus exposure and HLA in healthy donors. Sequencing used immunoSEQ multiplex PCR; TCRdb keeps in-frame clones, though not all of them. The sample holds around 190,000 clones, approximately 89% seen once. Sequenced input: PBMCs. The source is a man under 40 in good health and CMV-seropositive. Both conserved end residues are part of each CDR3. A D gene is named only where the DNA matches it firmly. Expanded clones are given a class, and other clones once, few, many or no size at all.

d_call: -; clone_size: once; j_call: TRBJ1-1; v_call: TRBV6-5; cdr3_nt: TGTGCCAGCAGTTACTCCCCGATATTGAACACTGAAGCTTTCTTT; cdr3_aa: CASSYSPILNTEAFF
d_call: -; clone_size: once; j_call: TRBJ1-4; v_call: TRBV7-6; cdr3_nt: TGTGCCAGCAGCTTAGCGCGTGGTGTCAGGGATAATGAAAAACTGTTTTTT; cdr3_aa: CASSLARGVRDNEKLFF
d_call: -; clone_size: once; j_call: TRBJ1-2; v_call: TRBV11-1; cdr3_nt: TGTGCCAGCAGCCTGGAGGGGCTCTATGGCTACACCTTC; cdr3_aa: CASSLEGLYGYTF
d_call: -; clone_size: -; j_call: TRBJ2-3; v_call: TRBV5-1; cdr3_nt: TGCGCCAGCAGCTTGTGGGGGACAGATACGCAGTATTTT; cdr3_aa: CASSLWGTDTQYF
d_call: -; clone_size: -; j_call: TRBJ2-7; v_call: TRBV7-3; cdr3_nt: TGTGCCAGCAGCTTACCTCTGGCAAAGGACCCATACGAGCAGTACTTC; cdr3_aa: CASSLPLAKDPYEQYF
d_call: -; clone_size: -; j_call: TRBJ2-1; v_call: TRBV4-2; cdr3_nt: TGTGCCAGCAGCCAAGGGGGGACGAACAATGAGCAGTTCTTC; cdr3_aa: CASSQGGTNNEQFF
d_call: -; clone_size: -; j_call: TRBJ2-1; v_call: TRBV6-5; cdr3_nt: TGTGCCAGCAGTCCTACTTTGCGGAACAATGAGCAGTTCTTC; cdr3_aa: CASSPTLRNNEQFF
d_call: TRBD2; clone_size: -; j_call: TRBJ2-1; v_call: TRBV11-2; cdr3_nt: TGTGCCAGCAGCGCCGCGGGGGGGCTGTACAATGAGCAGTTCTTC; cdr3_aa: CASSAAGGLYNEQFF
d_call: -; clone_size: once; j_call: TRBJ2-3; v_call: TRBV28; cdr3_nt: TGTGCCAGCACCAATTACCGGGGCAGGGCCCTCAAAGATACGCAGTATTTT; cdr3_aa: CASTNYRGRALKDTQYF
d_call: TRBD1; clone_size: -; j_call: TRBJ2-3; v_call: TRBV5-1; cdr3_nt: TGCGCCAGCAATAGAGGACAGGGGACGTTGCCCACAGATACGCAGTATTTT; cdr3_aa: CASNRGQGTLPTDTQYF
d_call: TRBD1; clone_size: -; j_call: TRBJ1-6; v_call: TRBV19; cdr3_nt: TGTGCCAGTAGTATTTTAGGCGCAGGGGGCGACGGTCTTGGTGGTTCACCCCTCCACTTT; cdr3_aa: CASSILGAGGDGLGGSPLHF
d_call: -; clone_size: -; j_call: TRBJ1-1; v_call: TRBV18; cdr3_nt: TGTGCCAGCTCCCGGGGTGAGGGTGAAGCTTTCTTT; cdr3_aa: CASSRGEGEAFF
d_call: -; clone_size: -; j_call: TRBJ2-3; v_call: TRBV5-8; cdr3_nt: TGTGCCAGCAGCCCCCATGTTACGCAGTATTTT; cdr3_aa: CASSPHVTQYF
d_call: -; clone_size: -; j_call: TRBJ1-5; v_call: TRBV9; cdr3_nt: TGTGCCAGCAGCGTAGCTACCGGTCAGCCCCAGCATTTT; cdr3_aa: CASSVATGQPQHF
d_call: -; clone_size: -; j_call: TRBJ2-7; v_call: TRBV15; cdr3_nt: TGTGCCACCAGCAGAGTATCAGCCGAGCAGTACTTC; cdr3_aa: CATSRVSAEQYF
d_call: TRBD1; clone_size: -; j_call: TRBJ1-4; v_call: TRBV7-9; cdr3_nt: TGTGCCAGCAGCTTAGGAGACAGGGGTTGGGAAAAACTGTTTTTT; cdr3_aa: CASSLGDRGWEKLFF
d_call: -; clone_size: -; j_call: TRBJ2-3; v_call: TRBV27; cdr3_nt: TGTGCCAGCAGTGTCAGACCTTCAGATACGCAGTATTTT; cdr3_aa: CASSVRPSDTQYF
d_call: -; clone_size: once; j_call: TRBJ1-5; v_call: TRBV6-1; cdr3_nt: TGTGCCAGCAGTGCATTTCAGCCCCAGCATTTT; cdr3_aa: CASSAFQPQHF
d_call: -; clone_size: -; j_call: TRBJ2-7; v_call: TRBV28; cdr3_nt: TGTGCCAGCAAAACAGTCAGGGAGTACTACGAGCAGTACTTC; cdr3_aa: CASKTVREYYEQYF